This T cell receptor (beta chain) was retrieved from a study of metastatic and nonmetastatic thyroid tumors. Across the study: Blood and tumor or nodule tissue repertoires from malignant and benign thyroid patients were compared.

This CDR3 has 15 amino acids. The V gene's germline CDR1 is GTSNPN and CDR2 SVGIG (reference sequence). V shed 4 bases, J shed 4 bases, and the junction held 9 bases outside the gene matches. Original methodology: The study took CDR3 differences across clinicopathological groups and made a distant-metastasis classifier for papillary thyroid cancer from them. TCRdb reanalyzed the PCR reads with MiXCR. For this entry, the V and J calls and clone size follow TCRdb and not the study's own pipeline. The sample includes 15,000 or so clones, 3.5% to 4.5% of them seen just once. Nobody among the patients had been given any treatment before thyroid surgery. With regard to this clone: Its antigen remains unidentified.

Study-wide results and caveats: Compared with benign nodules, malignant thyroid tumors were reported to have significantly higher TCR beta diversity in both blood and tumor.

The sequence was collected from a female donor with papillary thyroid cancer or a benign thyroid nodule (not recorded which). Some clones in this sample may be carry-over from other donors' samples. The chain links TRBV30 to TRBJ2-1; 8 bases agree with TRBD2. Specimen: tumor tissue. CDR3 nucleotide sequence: TGTGCCTGGAAAGAGATTAGCGGGAAGTACAATGAGCAGTTCTTC. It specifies CAWKEISGKYNEQFF.